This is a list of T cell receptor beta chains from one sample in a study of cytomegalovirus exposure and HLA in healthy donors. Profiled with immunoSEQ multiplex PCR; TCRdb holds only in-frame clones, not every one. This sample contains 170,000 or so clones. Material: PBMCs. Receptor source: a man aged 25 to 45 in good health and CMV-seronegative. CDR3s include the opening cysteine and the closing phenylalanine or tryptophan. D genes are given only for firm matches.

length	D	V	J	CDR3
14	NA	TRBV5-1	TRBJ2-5	CASSANSGEETQYF
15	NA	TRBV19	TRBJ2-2	CASSWLTRDTGELFF
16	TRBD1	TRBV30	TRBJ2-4	CAWSPNFDRAGNIQYF
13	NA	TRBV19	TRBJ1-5	CASRNQGNQPQHF
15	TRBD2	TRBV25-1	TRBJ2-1	CASSLTSWGDLEQFF
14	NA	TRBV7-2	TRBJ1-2	CASSPSAGNYGYTF
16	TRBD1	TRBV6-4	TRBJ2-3	CASSEMGTGGPDTQYF
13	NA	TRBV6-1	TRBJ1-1	CAEAKEGWTEAFF
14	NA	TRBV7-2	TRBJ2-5	CASSPQGGWETQYF
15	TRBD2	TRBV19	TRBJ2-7	CASSIGGGGSYEQYF
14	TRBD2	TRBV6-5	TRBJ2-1	CASSLAGGGGEQFF
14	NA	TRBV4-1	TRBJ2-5	CASSQDRRGQTQYF
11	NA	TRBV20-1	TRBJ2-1	CSARGHNEQFF
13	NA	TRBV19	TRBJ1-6	CASSITNNSPLHF
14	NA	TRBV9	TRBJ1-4	CASSAQSANEKLFF
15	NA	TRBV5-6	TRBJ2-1	CASSPERGRLGEQFF
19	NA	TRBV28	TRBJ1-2	CASSFETIQGLGLDYGYTF
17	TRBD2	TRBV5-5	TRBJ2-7	CASSLTGLAGGSYEQYF
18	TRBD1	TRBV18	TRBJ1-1	CASSSLLTGQGAKSEAFF
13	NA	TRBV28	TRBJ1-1	CASSLRSGTEAFF
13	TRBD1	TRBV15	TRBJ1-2	CATSSSGGYGYTF
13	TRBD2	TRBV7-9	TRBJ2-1	CASSFSAGDEQFF
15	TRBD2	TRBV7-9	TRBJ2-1	CASSSTSGAYNEQFF
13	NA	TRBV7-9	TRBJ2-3	CASSLGALYTQYF
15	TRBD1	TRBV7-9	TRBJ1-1	CASSLIHRGNTEAFF
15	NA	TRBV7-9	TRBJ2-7	CASRGLQGPSYEQYF
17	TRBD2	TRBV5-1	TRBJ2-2	CASSLAGTSETTGELFF